This T cell receptor beta chain was captured in a study of T-cell memory formation after mild COVID-19. Whole-study results and caveats: A second wave of clones peaked on day 37, and their SARS-CoV-2 specificity went unconfirmed. Later expanders leaned toward CD4+, whereas clones contracting from day 15 to 85 were balanced CD4/CD8.

The CDR3 runs 16 residues. Trimming took 3 bases from V and 2 from J, leaving 15 bases between them. CDR1 is MGHDK, CDR2 SYGVNS, per germline. This clonotype appeared a few times. Its antigen remains unidentified. TCRdb re-derived calls from the 5' RACE reads in MiXCR, one entry per CDR3 protein. The data show about 100,000 distinct CDR3 sequences, with around 10% seen just once and 40% held by the top ten. The chain recombines TRBV25-1 with TRBJ2-3; possible D gene TRBD1, 6 bases. Material: PBMCs or a T cell subset sorted from them (not recorded which). The TCR was taken from a young man who had mild COVID-19 (a few samples of this study predate the infection). Cell type and time point are not known. In nucleotides, the CDR3 is TGTGCCAGCAGTGACTCCTATATGGGGGCCACAGATACGCAGTATTTT. This sequence encodes CASSDSYMGATDTQYF.